The sample holds a few counts of the clone carrying this T cell receptor beta chain. Its matching antigen is unknown. Since a much larger clone is just one base distant, this may be a read error. Because the CDR3 is missing its conserved closing phenylalanine or tryptophan, this is likely a read error. These data belong to a study of neurological immune-mediated disorders. Study-level points and caveats: In multiple sclerosis patients, the repertoire cluster was unrelated to clinical or MRI findings.

The authors made cDNA by 5'RACE with 10-nucleotide random UMIs. Using its own MiXCR run on the 5' RACE reads, TCRdb lists one record per CDR3 protein. The data show over 45,000 distinct CDR3 sequences, approximately 3% seen once. Sequencing was done on a sample of PBMCs. The sequence was obtained from a woman aged 45 to 65 with multiple sclerosis.

The CDR3 nucleotides are TGCGCCAGCTTCCGGGACGGAAACACTGAAGCTTTCTGT. It encodes CASFRDGNTEAFC. This chain links TRBV5-1 with TRBJ1-1; perhaps TRBD1 as D (5 bases). This CDR3 spans 13 amino acids. The germline CDR1 and CDR2 sequences are SGHRS and YFSETQ. V shed 7 bases and J shed 2 bases, with 12 bases lying between them.